This entry describes one TCR beta chain. Its antigen is still unknown. The ends were cut back, 4 bases at V and 1 base at J, with 13 bases in the middle. Germline V gene data show CDR1 as SEHNR and CDR2 as FQNEAQ (reference sequence). This CDR3 spans 15 amino acids. The data derive from a study of identical twins. Points from the study as a whole: Conclusions rested on cross-sectional statistics rather than following the same donors.

A template switching step contributed a universal primer site, while unique molecular identifiers were present in the cDNA. TCRdb redid the calling of the 5' RACE reads with MiXCR, one entry per CDR3 protein. Of some 300,000 distinct CDR3 sequences listed, 12% were seen once; the top ten hold 7.2%. This sample also appeared in a second study, on yellow fever vaccine responses in identical twins.

The TCR sequence derives from a woman aged 18-35 years in good health. The chain joins TRBV7-9 to TRBJ1-1; TRBD1 is a possible D gene (5 bases). The material sequenced was CD8+ T cells sorted from blood. This CDR3 reads CASSSGLGQNTEAFF. The CDR3 nucleotides read TGTGCCAGCAGCTCTGGGTTAGGACAGAACACTGAAGCTTTCTTT. The whole variable domain, filled in from reference TRBV7-9 and TRBJ1-1, reads DTGVSQNPRHKITKRGQNVTFRCDPISEHNRLYWYRQTLGQGPEFLTYFQNEAQLEKSRLLSDRFSAERPKGSFSTLEIQRTEQGDSAMYLCASSSGLGQNTEAFFGQGTRLTVV.